Reported below is one T cell receptor (beta chain). Germline CDR1 LNHDA, CDR2 SQIVND (reference sequence). This CDR3 has 16 residues. Trimming took 4 bases from V and 7 from J; bases not matched to a gene: 14. Clones were read by immunoSEQ multiplex PCR, and TCRdb kept only the in-frame ones, dropping some. The sample shows about 94,000 clones, more than 70% of them seen only once. The sample comes from a study of T cell responses to AZD1222 COVID-19 vaccine. The sequence came from an adult in good health. The material was peripheral blood, obtained on day 0 of AZD1222 vaccination. This chain links TRBV19 with TRBJ2-3; 7 bases are shared with TRBD1. The CDR3 sequence is CASSRDSDRRGNTQYF. The CDR3 DNA reads TGTGCCAGTAGTAGAGACTCGGACAGGAGAGGGAATACGCAGTATTTT.